The clone carrying this TCR beta chain turned up a few times. Its antigen is as yet unknown. This sample is drawn from a study of identical twins. Overall study results and limits: Donors were not followed over many years; analysis was cross-sectional. Twin pairs had excess sharing that was weaker in beta out-of-frame sequences. There is a chance that invariant MAIT and iNKT cells partially muddied zero-insertion analyses. It was out-of-frame TCR alpha sharing in monozygotic twins that models underestimated.

TCRdb called the 5' RACE reads again in MiXCR, with one record for every CDR3 protein. Of hundreds of thousands of distinct CDR3 sequences in the sample, around 12% were seen once. Per the germline V gene, CDR1 is MDHEN and CDR2 is SYDVKM. V gave up 5 bases and J gave up 1 base, with 9 bases separating them. The CDR3 runs to 13 residues. The sample was also linked to a second study, of yellow fever vaccine responses in identical twins.

The source material was PBMCs. The clonotype originates from a woman in her late teens or twenties in good health. The rearrangement uses TRBV28 and TRBJ2-7; D gene ambiguous. DNA for the CDR3: TGTGCCAGCAGTCCTCCCCGATCCTACGAGCAGTACGTC. Protein: CASSPPRSYEQYV.